This T cell receptor beta chain was profiled in a study of cytomegalovirus exposure and HLA in healthy donors. This clone showed up just once. The study ran its PCR with 60 Vbeta and 13 Jbeta primers. Assay: immunoSEQ multiplex PCR; the TCRdb copy retains only in-frame clones and omits some. The sample includes 150,000 to 200,000 clones, 70% to 80% seen only once; the top ten take roughly 9.7%. The sequence was obtained from a man aged 18 to 35 in good health and CMV-seropositive. Sequenced: PBMCs.

For the CDR3, the DNA is TGTGCCAGCAGCTACGGGTCTCGTTTTAGGGAGCAGTACTTC. Residues: CASSYGSRFREQYF. The V and J genes are TRBV14 and TRBJ2-7; D is unclear. Germline V CDR1 and CDR2: SGHDN, FVKESK. The CDR3 consists of 14 residues. The V and J ends lost 5 bases and 7 bases respectively, with 18 bases between them.